The 25 T cell receptor beta chains listed next were all sequenced from one sample in a study of neurological immune-mediated disorders. TCRdb used MiXCR to reprocess the 5' RACE reads, holding one entry per CDR3 protein. The table includes 20,000 to 30,000 distinct CDR3 sequences, approximately 2.7% detected once. The sequencing sample was made of PBMCs. These receptors were collected from a woman aged 45-65 years with multiple sclerosis.

This clonotype was seen ten or more times. V and J are TRBV5-1 and TRBJ1-4; maybe TRBD1 (5 bases). The CDR3 has 15 residues. Trimming removed 4 bases at V and 5 bases at J, with 15 bases between. Per germline, CDR1 SGHRS and CDR2 YFSETQ. As DNA, the CDR3 is TGCGCCAGCAGCGGTGCGGGACGGGGGAATGAAAAACTGTTTTTT. Its translation: CASSGAGRGNEKLFF. Drawing the rest from reference TRBV5-1 and TRBJ1-4, the complete variable domain is KAGVTQTPRYLIKTRGQQVTLSCSPISGHRSVSWYQQTPGQGLQFLFEYFSETQRNKGNFPGRFSGRQFSNSRSEMNVSTLELGDSALYLCASSGAGRGNEKLFFGSGTQLSVL.

This clonotype was picked up a small number of times. The chain recombines TRBV6-5 with TRBJ2-2; 9 bases line up with TRBD2. This CDR3 contains 16 residues. Germline CDR1 reads MNHEY; CDR2 reads SVGAGI. V was clipped by 6 bases and J by 4 bases; unmatched bases: 9. The CDR3 loop is CASRIAGGRFTGELFF. The CDR3, as DNA: TGTGCCAGCAGAATCGCGGGGGGGCGGTTCACCGGGGAGCTGTTTTTT.

This clonotype was observed at least ten times. The rearrangement uses TRBV5-1 and TRBJ2-7; 10 positions agree with TRBD1. The CDR3 covers 14 residues. Germline V gene sequence: CDR1 SGHRS, CDR2 YFSETQ. J lost 5 bases, V lost 2 bases, and 4 bases had no gene match. CDR3 sequence reads: CASSFGTGVDEQYF. CDR3 DNA sequence: TGCGCCAGCAGCTTCGGGACAGGGGTGGACGAGCAGTACTTC.

This clonotype was counted many times. V usage is TRBV7-9 and J usage is TRBJ1-2; D ambiguous. CDR3 length: 15 residues. Germline CDR1 and CDR2: SEHNR and FQNEAQ (reference sequence). V lost 3 bases and J lost 2, with 13 bases in between. CDR3 in DNA: TGTGCCAGCAGCTTCCCCCCAGGCTTAAACTATGGCTACACCTTC. Encoded protein: CASSFPPGLNYGYTF. Based on the CDR3 plus reference TRBV7-9 and TRBJ1-2, the full variable domain is DTGVSQNPRHKITKRGQNVTFRCDPISEHNRLYWYRQTLGQGPEFLTYFQNEAQLEKSRLLSDRFSAERPKGSFSTLEIQRTEQGDSAMYLCASSFPPGLNYGYTFGSGTRLTVV.

To note about this clonotype: A clone one base away is much larger, so this may be a read error. In this CDR3 the conserved last residue, phenylalanine or tryptophan, is missing, so a read error is likely. V usage is TRBV6-5 and J usage is TRBJ1-1; TRBD1 is a possible D gene (6 bases). V lost 7 bases and J 0 bases, leaving 18 bases between the germline ends. CDR1 is MNHEY and CDR2 is SVGAGI in the germline V gene. CDR3 length: 16 residues. CDR3: CASMERGAAMNTEAFI. The CDR3 DNA reads as TGTGCCAGCATGGAGCGGGGGGCGGCGATGAACACTGAAGCTTTCATT.

This clonotype was seen ten or more times. The chain uses TRBV7-2 and TRBJ1-6; a possible D gene is TRBD1 (6 bases). CDR1 is SGHTA and CDR2 is FQGNSA in the germline V gene. Between the trimmed V and J ends, which lost 1 base and 10 bases, there was a span of 11 bases. This CDR3 contains 14 residues. The CDR3 here is CASSLVGAGSPLHF. Here the CDR3 DNA reads TGTGCCAGCAGCTTAGTGGGGGCTGGATCACCCCTCCACTTT.

Ten or more counts support this clonotype. V usage is TRBV5-1 and J usage is TRBJ2-3; 7 nucleotides align to TRBD1. This CDR3 is built from 16 residues. The V gene's germline CDR1 is SGHRS and CDR2 YFSETQ. The V and J ends lost 3 bases and 2 bases, in that order; junction bases with no gene match: 9. This CDR3 is CASSSRTGRDTDTQYF. CDR3 bases: TGCGCCAGCAGCTCCCGGACAGGTCGGGACACAGATACGCAGTATTTT.

This clonotype was found many times. This CDR3 reads CASSFFPTLGQGRETQYF. DNA for the CDR3: TGCGCCAGCAGCTTTTTTCCAACCCTTGGACAGGGGAGGGAGACCCAGTACTTC. The rearrangement joins TRBV5-1 to TRBJ2-5; 9 bases agree with TRBD1. The CDR3 has 18 residues. With 2 bases clipped from V and 5 bases from J, the junction kept 16 bases outside the gene matches. Germline V lookup: CDR1 SGHRS, CDR2 YFSETQ. The full variable domain, rest sourced from reference TRBV5-1 and TRBJ2-5, is KAGVTQTPRYLIKTRGQQVTLSCSPISGHRSVSWYQQTPGQGLQFLFEYFSETQRNKGNFPGRFSGRQFSNSRSEMNVSTLELGDSALYLCASSFFPTLGQGRETQYFGPGTRLLVL.

This clonotype was seen more than once but under ten times. With a much larger clone just one base away, this may be a read error. The rearrangement links TRBV29-1 to TRBJ2-1; unclear D gene. The CDR3 extends over 14 amino acids. Trimming pared 5 bases from V and 1 base from J, leaving 12 bases between. The germline gives CDR1 SQVTM, CDR2 ANQGSEA. The CDR3 sequence: CSVSWRRSYNEQFF. The CDR3 bases are TGCAGCGTTTCGTGGCGTAGATCCTACAATGAGCAGTTCTTC.

This clonotype was seen ten or more times. This chain uses TRBV5-1 with TRBJ2-7; no reliable D call. Trimming pared 1 base from V and 5 bases from J, leaving 10 bases between. The CDR3 extends over 13 amino acids. In germline, CDR1 is SGHRS, CDR2 YFSETQ. The CDR3 coding sequence is TGCGCCAGCAGCTTGCGGAGTTGGGACGAGCAGTACTTC. Amino acid sequence: CASSLRSWDEQYF.

The sample holds many counts of this clonotype. The chain is built from TRBV7-2 and TRBJ2-7; no clear D. V was cut by 1 base and J by 8 bases, with 9 bases left in between. The CDR3 consists of 12 residues. In germline, CDR1 is SGHTA, CDR2 FQGNSA. CDR3 loop: CASSLVGVQQYF. Written as DNA, the CDR3 is TGTGCCAGCAGCTTAGTAGGAGTTCAGCAGTACTTC.

At least ten counts were recorded for this clonotype. Because the CDR3 is missing its conserved closing phenylalanine or tryptophan, this is likely a read error. The gene calls are TRBV7-2 and TRBJ2-7, with TRBD1 matching over 9 bases. V lost 5 bases and J lost 6; bases outside the gene matches: 11. The CDR3 sequence is 15 residues long. Germline CDR1 SGHTA, CDR2 FQGNSA. The CDR3 nucleotides are TGTGCCAGCAGCCCGGGCGGGACAGGGTGGACCGAGCAGTACAAC. This gives the protein CASSPGGTGWTEQYN.

This clonotype was detected ten times or more. The CDR3 here is CASSLTSGSSYEQYF. Written as DNA, the CDR3 is TGTGCCAGCAGTTTGACTAGCGGGAGCTCCTACGAGCAGTACTTC. V usage is TRBV6-6 and J usage is TRBJ2-7; 12 bases fit TRBD2. The CDR3 covers 15 residues. Germline loops: CDR1 MNHNY, CDR2 SVGAGI (reference sequence). The trim removed 4 bases at V and 0 bases at J, leaving 1 base unmatched.

This clonotype showed up many times. The rearrangement joins TRBV18 to TRBJ2-5; D unresolved. The germline V gene has CDR1 KGHSH and CDR2 LQKENI. The V and J ends lost 8 bases and 5 bases respectively, with 15 bases between them. This CDR3 contains 13 residues. In nucleotides, the CDR3 is TGTGCCAGCCGACGCCCGGGTGACGAGACCCAGTACTTC. Translating it yields CASRRPGDETQYF.

This clonotype was detected ten times or more. V is TRBV7-2 and J is TRBJ2-2; 7 nucleotides agree with TRBD1. In germline, CDR1 is SGHTA, CDR2 FQGNSA. The V and J ends lost 1 base and 5 bases, in that order; junction bases with no gene match: 4. The CDR3 loop spans 15 amino acids. The CDR3 coding sequence is TGTGCCAGCAGCTTAGAGGGACAGACAACCGGGGAGCTGTTTTTT. It codes for CASSLEGQTTGELFF.

This clonotype was detected many times. The V call is TRBV18, the J call TRBJ2-1; 8 bases fit TRBD1. Trimming cost V 7 bases and J 5 bases; bases outside gene matches: 7. The length of the CDR3 is 14 residues. The germline V gene has CDR1 KGHSH and CDR2 LQKENI. The CDR3 is CASFNRGEHNEQFF. The CDR3 nucleotides read TGTGCCAGCTTTAACAGGGGGGAACACAATGAGCAGTTCTTC.

The sample holds many counts of this clonotype. The chain recombines TRBV4-1 with TRBJ2-7; TRBD2 aligns across 7 bases. Germline-derived CDR1 and CDR2 are MGHRA and YSYEKL. After removal of 0 bases from V and 3 bases from J, the junction contained 5 bases not matched to a gene. This CDR3 spans 15 amino acids. CDR3 nucleotides: TGCGCCAGCAGCCAAGATTCAGGGAGGGACTACGAGCAGTACTTC. Amino acids: CASSQDSGRDYEQYF.

This clonotype was counted at least ten times. The rearrangement joins TRBV20-1 to TRBJ2-2; no reliable D call. V was shortened by 3 bases and J by 6 bases, with 11 bases between the two germline ends. The CDR3 spans 13 residues. CDR1 DFQATT and CDR2 SNEGSKA come from the germline V gene (reference sequence). The CDR3 DNA reads TGCAGTGCTAGGAACAGAATTCCCGGGGAGCTGTTTTTT. It yields the protein CSARNRIPGELFF.

This clonotype is classed as medium-sized (0.01 to 0.1%). The chain links TRBV10-3 to TRBJ1-1; the D gene is possibly TRBD1 (6 bases). Looked up from germline, CDR1 is ENHRY and CDR2 is SYGVKD. CDR3 size: 13 residues. Deletions cut 2 bases from V and 4 bases from J, with 8 bases between. In DNA form, the CDR3 reads TGTGCCATCAGTGAGACAGGGTCCACTGAAGCTTTCTTT. It codes for CAISETGSTEAFF.

This clonotype was observed many times. CDR3 region: CASSGLRGAYNEQFF. CDR3 in DNA: TGTGCCAGCAGTGGTCTGAGGGGGGCCTACAATGAGCAGTTCTTC. This chain connects TRBV2 to TRBJ2-1; TRBD1 or TRBD2 may be the D gene (6 bases each). This CDR3 spans 15 amino acids. The germline V gene encodes CDR1 SNHLY and CDR2 FYNNEI. The V and J ends lost 4 bases and 2 bases respectively, with 12 bases between them. The entire variable domain, with the rest obtained from reference TRBV2 and TRBJ2-1, is as follows: EPEVTQTPSHQVTQMGQEVILRCVPISNHLYFYWYRQILGQKVEFLVSFYNNEISEKSEIFDDQFSVERPDGSNFTLKIRSTKLEDSAMYFCASSGLRGAYNEQFFGPGTRLTVL.

At least ten counts were recorded for this clonotype. The chain couples TRBV20-1 to TRBJ2-7; no definite D call. CDR1 is DFQATT and CDR2 is SNEGSKA in the germline V gene (reference sequence). V lost 1 base, J lost 2 bases, and 12 bases lay in between. The CDR3 covers 14 residues. CDR3 protein: CSARVRTFPYEQYF. The CDR3 nucleotides read TGCAGTGCTAGAGTCCGGACCTTTCCCTACGAGCAGTACTTC.

This clonotype was recorded many times. The rearrangement joins TRBV20-1 to TRBJ1-1, with TRBD1 as a possible D gene (6 bases). Looked up from germline, CDR1 is DFQATT and CDR2 is SNEGSKA (reference sequence). The CDR3 has 15 amino acids. The germline V and J ends were trimmed by 1 base and 3 bases, with 15 bases remaining between them. CDR3 protein: CSARGPRGGDTEAFF. The CDR3 DNA reads as TGCAGTGCTAGAGGGCCTCGAGGGGGGGACACTGAAGCTTTCTTT.

In its sample, this clonotype was seen many times. The V gene is TRBV5-1, the J gene TRBJ2-7, with 8 bases fitting TRBD2. This CDR3 is 14 amino acids long. The germline gives CDR1 SGHRS, CDR2 YFSETQ. V lost 3 bases and J lost 0; bases outside the gene matches: 2. The CDR3 loop reads CASSSLADSYEQYF. The CDR3 DNA follows: TGCGCCAGCAGCTCACTAGCGGACTCCTACGAGCAGTACTTC.

This clonotype came up many times. This chain connects TRBV20-1 to TRBJ1-6; D is perhaps TRBD1 (6 bases). Germline CDR1 is DFQATT and CDR2 is SNEGSKA (reference sequence). Trimming pared 6 bases from V and 0 bases from J, leaving 12 bases between. The CDR3 length is 15 residues. Here the CDR3 DNA reads TGCAGTGCGTACAGGGAGGGCTCCTATAATTCACCCCTCCACTTT. Encoded protein: CSAYREGSYNSPLHF.

There are many counts of this clonotype. The chain has TRBV18 and TRBJ2-5; 7 bases align to TRBD1. Germline V gene sequence: CDR1 KGHSH, CDR2 LQKENI. There are 16 residues in the CDR3. The J segment lost 3 bases and the V segment lost 3 bases, leaving 10 bases of the junction unmatched. CDR3 sequence (DNA): TGTGCCAGCTCACCTCAGACAGGGCGAAACGAAGAGACCCAGTACTTC. This gives the protein CASSPQTGRNEETQYF.